The rows below give T cell receptor beta chains drawn from one sample of a study of blood T cell repertoires in COVID-19. The table came from immunoSEQ multiplex PCR; TCRdb's copy has only in-frame clones and leaves some out. The data hold 200,000 to 300,000 clones, with approximately 83% observed a single time. Sequenced input: PBMCs or T cells enriched from blood (not recorded which). The origin of the receptors is a woman between 40 and 50 years old who had been exposed to COVID-19. The CDR3 runs from the conserved cysteine through the conserved F or W. D genes are given only for firm matches. Clone size appears in some rows only: once, few, many, or a class for an expanded clone.

CDR3	DNA	size	V	J	D
CASGDRAFEAFF	TGTGCCAGCGGCGACAGGGCATTTGAAGCTTTCTTT	-	TRBV27	TRBJ1-1	TRBD1
CASSLSGQGVGGYTF	TGTGCCAGCAGCTTAAGTGGGCAGGGTGTAGGTGGCTACACCTTC	-	TRBV7-3	TRBJ1-2	-
CASSIRTGPQPQHF	TGTGCCAGTAGTATTAGGACAGGCCCCCAGCCCCAGCATTTT	many	TRBV19	TRBJ1-5	TRBD1
CASSLSGGAIYEQYF	TGTGCCAGCAGCTTAAGCGGGGGGGCGATTTACGAGCAGTACTTC	-	TRBV7-2	TRBJ2-7	TRBD2
CASGLDGMADNQPQHF	TGTGCTAGTGGTTTGGACGGGATGGCAGATAATCAGCCCCAGCATTTT	-	TRBV12-5	TRBJ1-5	-
CASSHSPGQNTEAFF	TGTGCCAGCAGCCACTCACCGGGACAGAACACTGAAGCTTTCTTT	-	TRBV7-8	TRBJ1-1	-
CASSLSRGKSNTIYF	TGTGCCAGCAGTTTATCCAGGGGAAAGAGTAACACCATATATTTT	many	TRBV28	TRBJ1-3	-
CASSVLAGGTDTQYF	TGTGCCAGCAGTGTACTAGCGGGGGGCACAGATACGCAGTATTTT	few	TRBV6-4	TRBJ2-3	TRBD2
CASSVLAGGGTGELFF	TGTGCCAGCAGCGTTCTAGCGGGGGGCGGCACCGGGGAGCTGTTTTTT	-	TRBV9	TRBJ2-2	TRBD2
CSASRRGRDETQYF	TGCAGTGCTAGTCGGCGGGGGAGGGATGAGACCCAGTACTTC	-	TRBV20-1	TRBJ2-5	TRBD2
CAISATGQGRVDTGELFF	TGTGCCATCAGTGCGACCGGACAGGGAAGGGTCGACACCGGGGAGCTGTTTTTT	few	TRBV10-3	TRBJ2-2	TRBD1
CASRPGTGIQETQYF	TGCGCCAGCAGGCCTGGGACAGGGATACAAGAGACCCAGTACTTC	-	TRBV5-1	TRBJ2-5	TRBD1
CASKPVETFSGNTIYF	TGTGCCAGTAAGCCGGTGGAGACGTTCTCTGGAAACACCATATATTTT	-	TRBV19	TRBJ1-3	-
CASSGILGNEQFF	TGTGCCAGCAGCGGGATCCTAGGCAATGAGCAGTTCTTC	-	TRBV9	TRBJ2-1	-
CASSNGQVGSPLHF	TGTGCCAGCTCCAATGGGCAGGTCGGTTCACCCCTCCACTTT	-	TRBV18	TRBJ1-6	-
CAVGTSGSMIHNEQFF	TGTGCCGTCGGGACTAGCGGGTCTATGATTCACAATGAGCAGTTCTTC	-	TRBV10-3	TRBJ2-1	TRBD2
CSVGTQWGYTF	TGCAGCGTTGGGACTCAATGGGGCTACACCTTC	-	TRBV29-1	TRBJ1-2	-
CASSPTTTGATYEQYF	TGTGCCAGCAGCCCCACTACGACAGGTGCGACCTACGAGCAGTACTTC	-	TRBV7-2	TRBJ2-7	-
CASIPRVQETQYF	TGTGCCAGCATTCCGAGGGTTCAAGAGACCCAGTACTTC	-	TRBV2	TRBJ2-5	-
CAISELWTGVRDEQFF	TGTGCCATCAGTGAGTTATGGACAGGGGTTAGGGATGAGCAGTTCTTC	-	TRBV10-3	TRBJ2-1	TRBD1
CSVRGRLVRETQYF	TGCAGCGTTAGGGGGCGACTGGTCCGAGAGACCCAGTACTTC	-	TRBV29-1	TRBJ2-5	TRBD1
CASSGDTQYF	TGTGCCAGCTCGGGAGATACGCAGTATTTT	-	TRBV2	TRBJ2-3	-
CASSLSPGQGLEAFF	TGCGCCAGCAGCTTGAGTCCGGGACAGGGGCTTGAAGCTTTCTTT	-	TRBV5-1	TRBJ1-1	TRBD1
CASSPQQGGGYTF	TGTGCCAGCAGCCCCCAGCAGGGAGGAGGCTACACCTTC	few	TRBV13	TRBJ1-2	-
CASSAYYTSGGAADTQYF	TGTGCCAGCAGCGCATACTATACTAGCGGGGGGGCGGCAGATACGCAGTATTTT	-	TRBV9	TRBJ2-3	TRBD2
CASSRETGGGYGYTF	TGTGCCAGCAGCCGAGAGACAGGGGGCGGCTATGGCTACACCTTC	-	TRBV4-2	TRBJ1-2	TRBD1